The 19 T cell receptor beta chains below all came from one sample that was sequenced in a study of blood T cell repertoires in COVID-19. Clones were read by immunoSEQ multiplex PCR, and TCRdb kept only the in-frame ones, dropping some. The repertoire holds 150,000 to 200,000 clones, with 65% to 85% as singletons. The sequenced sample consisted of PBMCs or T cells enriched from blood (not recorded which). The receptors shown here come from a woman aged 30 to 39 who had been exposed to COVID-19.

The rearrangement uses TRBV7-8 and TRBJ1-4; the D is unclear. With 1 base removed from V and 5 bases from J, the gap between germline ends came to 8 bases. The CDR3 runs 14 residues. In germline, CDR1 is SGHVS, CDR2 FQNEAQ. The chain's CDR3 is CASSLDPGNEKLFF. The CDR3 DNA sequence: TGTGCCAGCAGCTTAGATCCCGGGAATGAAAAACTGTTTTTT.

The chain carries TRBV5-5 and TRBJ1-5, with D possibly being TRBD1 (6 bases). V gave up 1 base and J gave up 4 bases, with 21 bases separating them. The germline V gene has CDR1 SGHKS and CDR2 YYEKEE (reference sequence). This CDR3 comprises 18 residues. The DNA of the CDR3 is TGTGCCAGCAGCTTGTTCGAGGGGGACCCTTGGAGGAATCAGCCCCAGCATTTT. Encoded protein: CASSLFEGDPWRNQPQHF.

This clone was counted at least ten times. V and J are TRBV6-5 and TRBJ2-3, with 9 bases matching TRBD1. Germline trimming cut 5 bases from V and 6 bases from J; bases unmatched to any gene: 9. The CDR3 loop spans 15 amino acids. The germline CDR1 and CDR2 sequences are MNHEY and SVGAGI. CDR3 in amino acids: CASSLIQDRGDTQYF. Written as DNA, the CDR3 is TGTGCCAGCAGTCTTATTCAAGACAGGGGGGATACGCAGTATTTT.

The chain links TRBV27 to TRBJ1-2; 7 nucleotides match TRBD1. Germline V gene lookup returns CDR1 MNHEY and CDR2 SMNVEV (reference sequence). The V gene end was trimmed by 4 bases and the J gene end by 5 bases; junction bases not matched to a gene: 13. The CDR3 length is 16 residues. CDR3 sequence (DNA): TGTGCCAGCAGTTATCGGACAGGCCGCCCTCTTTATGGCTACACCTTC. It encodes CASSYRTGRPLYGYTF.

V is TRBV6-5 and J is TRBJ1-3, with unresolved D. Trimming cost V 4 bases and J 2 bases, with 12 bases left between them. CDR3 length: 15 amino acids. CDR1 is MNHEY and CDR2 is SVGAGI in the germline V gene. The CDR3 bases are TGTGCCAGCAGTTCTGCTTTGAGCCCTGGAAACACCATATATTTT. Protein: CASSSALSPGNTIYF.

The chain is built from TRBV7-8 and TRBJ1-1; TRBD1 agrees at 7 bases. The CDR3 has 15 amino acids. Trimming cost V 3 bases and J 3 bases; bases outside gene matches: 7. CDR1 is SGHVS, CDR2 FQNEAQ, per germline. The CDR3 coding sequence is TGTGCCAGCAGCTTCGAATACAGGGGTGACACTGAAGCTTTCTTT. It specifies CASSFEYRGDTEAFF.

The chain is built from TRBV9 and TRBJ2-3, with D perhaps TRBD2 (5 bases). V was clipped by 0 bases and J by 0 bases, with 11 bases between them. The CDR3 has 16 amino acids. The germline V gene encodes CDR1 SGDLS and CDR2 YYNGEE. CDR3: CASSVGGSASTDTQYF. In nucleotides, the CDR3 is TGTGCCAGCAGCGTAGGTGGTAGCGCTAGCACAGATACGCAGTATTTT.

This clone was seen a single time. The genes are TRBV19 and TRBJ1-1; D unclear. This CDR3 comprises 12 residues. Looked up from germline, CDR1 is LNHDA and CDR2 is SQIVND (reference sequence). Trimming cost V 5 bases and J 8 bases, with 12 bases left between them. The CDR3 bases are TGTGCCAGTAGTTATCATCCAGGAGAAGCTTTCTTT. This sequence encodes CASSYHPGEAFF.

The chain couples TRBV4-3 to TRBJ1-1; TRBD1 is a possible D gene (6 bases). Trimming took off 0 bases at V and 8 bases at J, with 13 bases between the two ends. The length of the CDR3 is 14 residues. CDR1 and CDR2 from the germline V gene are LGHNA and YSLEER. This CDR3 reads CASSQEGGTEEAFF. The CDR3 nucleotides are TGCGCCAGCAGCCAAGAAGGGGGTACTGAAGAAGCTTTCTTT.

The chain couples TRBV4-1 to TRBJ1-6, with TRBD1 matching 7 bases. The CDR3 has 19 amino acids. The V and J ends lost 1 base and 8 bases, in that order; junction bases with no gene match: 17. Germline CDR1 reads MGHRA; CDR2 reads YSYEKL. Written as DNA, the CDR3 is TGCGCCAGCAGCCAAGTAATATTTAGAGGGACAGCCCGGGATTCACCCCTCCACTTT. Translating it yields CASSQVIFRGTARDSPLHF.

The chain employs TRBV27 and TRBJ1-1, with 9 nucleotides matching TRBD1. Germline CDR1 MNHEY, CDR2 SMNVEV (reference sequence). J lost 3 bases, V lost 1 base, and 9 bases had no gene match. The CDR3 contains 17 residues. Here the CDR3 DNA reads TGTGCCAGCAGTTTATGGACAGGGGCCCGAGGCGACACTGAAGCTTTCTTT. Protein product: CASSLWTGARGDTEAFF.

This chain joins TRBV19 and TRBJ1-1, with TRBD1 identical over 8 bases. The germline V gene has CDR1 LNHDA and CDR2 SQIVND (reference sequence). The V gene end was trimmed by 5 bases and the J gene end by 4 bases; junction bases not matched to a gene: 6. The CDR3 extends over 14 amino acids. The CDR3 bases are TGTGCCAGTAGTGCCACAGGGGGAGTCACTGAAGCTTTCTTT. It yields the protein CASSATGGVTEAFF.

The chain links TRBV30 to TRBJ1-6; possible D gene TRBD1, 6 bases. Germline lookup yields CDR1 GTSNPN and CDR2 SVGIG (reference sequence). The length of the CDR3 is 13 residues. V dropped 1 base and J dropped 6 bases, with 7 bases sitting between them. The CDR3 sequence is CAWSEQGNSPLHF. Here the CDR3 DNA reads TGTGCCTGGAGTGAACAGGGTAATTCACCCCTCCACTTT.

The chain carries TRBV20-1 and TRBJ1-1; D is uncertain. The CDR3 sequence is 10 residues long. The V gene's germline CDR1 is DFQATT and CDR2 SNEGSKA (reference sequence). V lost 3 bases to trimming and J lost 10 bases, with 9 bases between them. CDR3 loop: CSASPGVAFF. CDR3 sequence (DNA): TGCAGTGCTAGTCCAGGCGTAGCTTTCTTT.

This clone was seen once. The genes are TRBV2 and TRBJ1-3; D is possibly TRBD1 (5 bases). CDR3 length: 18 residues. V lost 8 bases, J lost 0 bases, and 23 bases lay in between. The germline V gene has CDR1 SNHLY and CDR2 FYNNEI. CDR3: CASRWTFLRGSSGNTIYF. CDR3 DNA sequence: TGTGCCAGCCGATGGACCTTTCTTAGGGGTTCCTCTGGAAACACCATATATTTT.

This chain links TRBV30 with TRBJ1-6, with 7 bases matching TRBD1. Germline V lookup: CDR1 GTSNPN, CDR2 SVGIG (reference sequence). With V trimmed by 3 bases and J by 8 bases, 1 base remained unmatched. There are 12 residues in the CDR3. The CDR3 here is CAWSQGDSPLHF. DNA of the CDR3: TGTGCCTGGAGCCAGGGGGATTCACCCCTCCACTTT. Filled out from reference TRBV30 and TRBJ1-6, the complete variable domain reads SQTIHQWPATLVQPVGSPLSLECTVEGTSNPNLYWYRQAAGRGLQLLFYSVGIGQISSEVPQNLSASRPQDRQFILSSKKLLLSDSGFYLCAWSQGDSPLHFGNGTRLTVT.

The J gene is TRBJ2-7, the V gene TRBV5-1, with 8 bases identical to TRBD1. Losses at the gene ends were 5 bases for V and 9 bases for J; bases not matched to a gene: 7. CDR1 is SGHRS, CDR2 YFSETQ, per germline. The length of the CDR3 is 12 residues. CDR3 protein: CASRADRAGQYF. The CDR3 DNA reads TGCGCCAGCAGAGCGGACAGGGCGGGGCAGTACTTC.

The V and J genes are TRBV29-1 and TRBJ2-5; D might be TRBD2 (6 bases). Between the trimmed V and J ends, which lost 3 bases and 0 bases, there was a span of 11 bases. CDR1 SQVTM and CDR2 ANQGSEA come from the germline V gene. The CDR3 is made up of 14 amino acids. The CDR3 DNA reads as TGCAGCGTTGAGGGCGGGGACTACCAAGAGACCCAGTACTTC. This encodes CSVEGGDYQETQYF.

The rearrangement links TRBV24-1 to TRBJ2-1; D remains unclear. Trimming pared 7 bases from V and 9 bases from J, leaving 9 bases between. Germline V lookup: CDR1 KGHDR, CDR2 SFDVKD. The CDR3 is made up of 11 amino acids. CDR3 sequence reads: CATSQNSEQFF. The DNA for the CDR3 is TGTGCCACCAGCCAGAACAGTGAGCAGTTCTTC.